The clone carrying this T cell receptor beta chain is a singleton in its sample. Its specificity is not known. This sample was included in a study of shared clonotypes between healthy human individuals. V gave up 0 bases and J gave up 2 bases, with 11 bases separating them. The CDR3 runs 15 residues. The V gene's germline CDR1 is LNHDA and CDR2 SQIVND (reference sequence). Profiling relied on immunoSEQ multiplex PCR, and the TCRdb table lists in-frame clones only, not all of them. Here the sample spans millions of clones, roughly 94% being singletons. General observations from the study: Compared with clonotypes that all four donors shared, non-shared clonotypes had lower generation probabilities.

Sequencing was carried out using naive CD4+ T cells sorted from blood. Documented subset: CD45RA+ positively selected. This clonotype originated in a man between 18 and 35 years old in good health. The rearrangement links TRBV19 to TRBJ2-7, with D possibly TRBD2 on 5 matching bases. DNA for the CDR3: TGTGCCAGTAGTATAGATAGACTAACGACCTACGAGCAGTACTTC. Its translation is CASSIDRLTTYEQYF.